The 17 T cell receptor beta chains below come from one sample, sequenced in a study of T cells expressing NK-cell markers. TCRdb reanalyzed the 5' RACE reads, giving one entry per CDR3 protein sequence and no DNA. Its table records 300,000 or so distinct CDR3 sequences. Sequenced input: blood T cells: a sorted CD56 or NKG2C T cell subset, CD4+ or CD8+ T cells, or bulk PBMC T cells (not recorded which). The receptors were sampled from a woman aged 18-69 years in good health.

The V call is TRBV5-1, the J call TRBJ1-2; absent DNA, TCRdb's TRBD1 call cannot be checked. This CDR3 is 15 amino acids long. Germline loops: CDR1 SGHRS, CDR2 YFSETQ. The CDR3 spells CASSLDGTGGRGYTF.

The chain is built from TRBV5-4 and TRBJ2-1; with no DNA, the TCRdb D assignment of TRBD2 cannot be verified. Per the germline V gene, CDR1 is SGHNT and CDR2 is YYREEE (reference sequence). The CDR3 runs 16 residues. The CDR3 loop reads CASSLWSSGRKGEQFF.

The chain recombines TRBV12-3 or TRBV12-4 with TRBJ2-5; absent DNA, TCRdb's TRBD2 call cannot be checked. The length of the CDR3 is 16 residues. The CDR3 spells CASSFAGVAGTETQYF.

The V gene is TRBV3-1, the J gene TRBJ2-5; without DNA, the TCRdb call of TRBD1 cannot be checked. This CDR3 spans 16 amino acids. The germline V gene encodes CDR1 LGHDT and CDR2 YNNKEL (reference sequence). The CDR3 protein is CASSPFGGGFQETQYF.

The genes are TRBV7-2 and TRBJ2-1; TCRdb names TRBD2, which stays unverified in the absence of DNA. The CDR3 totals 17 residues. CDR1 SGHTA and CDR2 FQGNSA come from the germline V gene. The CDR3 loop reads CASSSTGATSRYNEQFF.

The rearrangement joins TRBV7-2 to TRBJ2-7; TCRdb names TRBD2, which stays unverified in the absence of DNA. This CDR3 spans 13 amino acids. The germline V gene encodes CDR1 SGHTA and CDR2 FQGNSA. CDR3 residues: CASNSGLAERQYF.

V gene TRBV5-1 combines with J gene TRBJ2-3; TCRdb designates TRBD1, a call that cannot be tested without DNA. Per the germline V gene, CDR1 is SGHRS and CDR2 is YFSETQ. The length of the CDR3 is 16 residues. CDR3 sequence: CASSSVTGRSTDTQYF.

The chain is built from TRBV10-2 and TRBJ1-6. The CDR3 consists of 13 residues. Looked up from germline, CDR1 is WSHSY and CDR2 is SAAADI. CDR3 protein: CASSVGLNSPLHF.

CDR3 protein: CASSSGPTMNTEAFF. The rearrangement links TRBV7-9 to TRBJ1-1; the D gene TCRdb calls, TRBD1, cannot be checked with no DNA. The CDR3 length is 15 residues. Germline CDR1 reads SEHNR; CDR2 reads FQNEAQ (reference sequence).

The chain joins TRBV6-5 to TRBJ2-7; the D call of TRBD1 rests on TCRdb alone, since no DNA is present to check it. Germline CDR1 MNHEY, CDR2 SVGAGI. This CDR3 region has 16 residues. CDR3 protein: CASSYSGRTNSYEQYF.

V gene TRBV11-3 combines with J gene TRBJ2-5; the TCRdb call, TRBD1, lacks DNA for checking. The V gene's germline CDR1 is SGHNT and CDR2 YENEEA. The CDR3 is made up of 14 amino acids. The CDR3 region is CASSLLGGVGTQYF. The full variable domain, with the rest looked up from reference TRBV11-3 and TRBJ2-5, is EAGVVQSPRYKIIEKKQPVAFWCNPISGHNTLYWYLQNLGQGPELLIRYENEEAVDDSQLPKDRFSAERLKGVDSTLKIQPAELGDSAVYLCASSLLGGVGTQYFGPGTRLLVL.

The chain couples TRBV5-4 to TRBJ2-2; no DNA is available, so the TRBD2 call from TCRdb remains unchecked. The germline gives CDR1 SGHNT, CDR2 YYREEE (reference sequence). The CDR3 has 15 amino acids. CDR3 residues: CASSVSGGTTGELFF.

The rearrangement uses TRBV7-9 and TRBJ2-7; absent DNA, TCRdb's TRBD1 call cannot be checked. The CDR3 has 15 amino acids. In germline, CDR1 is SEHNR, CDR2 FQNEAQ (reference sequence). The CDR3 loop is CASTHARDSPYEQYF.

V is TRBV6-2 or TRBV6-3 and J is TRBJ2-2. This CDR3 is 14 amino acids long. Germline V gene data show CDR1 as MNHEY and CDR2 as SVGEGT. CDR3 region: CASGYTRFDRELFF.

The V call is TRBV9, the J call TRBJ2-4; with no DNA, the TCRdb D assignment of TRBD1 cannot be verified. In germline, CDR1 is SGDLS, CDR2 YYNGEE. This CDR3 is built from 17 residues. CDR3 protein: CASSLEGQGLAKNIQYF.

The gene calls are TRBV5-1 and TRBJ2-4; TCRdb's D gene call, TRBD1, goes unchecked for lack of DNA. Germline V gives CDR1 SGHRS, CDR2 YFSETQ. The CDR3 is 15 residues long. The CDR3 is CASSLESGREGIQYF.

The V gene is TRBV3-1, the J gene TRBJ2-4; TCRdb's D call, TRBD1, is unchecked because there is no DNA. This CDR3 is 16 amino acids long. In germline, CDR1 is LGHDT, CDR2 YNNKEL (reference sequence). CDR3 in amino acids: CASSQGQATLENIQYF.